This entry lists 21 T cell receptor beta chains sequenced from one sample in a study of blood T cells in healthy people across ages. The authors ran a second PCR of 7 to 11 cycles using a sample-barcoded 5' primer and a J-beta primer mix. TCRdb re-called the 5' RACE reads with MiXCR, one entry per CDR3 protein. This sample has some 790,000 distinct CDR3 sequences, with 25% to 35% found just once. The material sequenced was blood. The receptors were sampled from a woman aged 80 or over in good health.

This clonotype showed up many times. The chain links TRBV20-1 to TRBJ2-7, with 10 bases that match TRBD1. Losses at the gene ends were 5 bases for V and 3 bases for J; bases not matched to a gene: 7. This CDR3 has 14 residues. Germline lookup yields CDR1 DFQATT and CDR2 SNEGSKA (reference sequence). The CDR3 protein is CSAPRDRGNYEQYF. CDR3 in DNA: TGCAGTGCTCCCCGGGACAGGGGCAACTACGAGCAGTACTTC.

This chain links TRBV7-2 with TRBJ2-1; D may be TRBD1 (5 bases). The CDR3 has 14 amino acids. Germline CDR1 SGHTA, CDR2 FQGNSA. Trimming left V 5 bases short and J 6 bases short, with 14 bases between. CDR3: CASSAYRTGNEQFF. CDR3 sequence (DNA): TGTGCCAGCAGCGCCTATCGAACAGGCAATGAGCAGTTCTTC. Supplemented by reference TRBV7-2 and TRBJ2-1, the full variable domain reads GAGVSQSPSNKVTEKGKDVELRCDPISGHTALYWYRQSLGQGLEFLIYFQGNSAPDKSGLPSDRFSAERTGGSVSTLTIQRTQQEDSAVYLCASSAYRTGNEQFFGPGTRLTVL.

This clonotype was seen at least ten times. The chain uses TRBV5-6 and TRBJ2-3; 9 bases are a match to TRBD1. The junction had 4 bases not matched to a gene; V was cut back by 4 bases and J by 7 bases. The germline CDR1 and CDR2 sequences are SGHDT and YYEEEE. The CDR3 has 13 amino acids. The chain's CDR3 is CASSVGTGNTQYF. The CDR3 nucleotides are TGTGCCAGCAGCGTGGGGACAGGGAATACGCAGTATTTT.

This clonotype was counted at least ten times. The V call is TRBV4-3, the J call TRBJ1-5, with TRBD1 as a possible D gene (5 bases). CDR3 size: 16 residues. Looked up from germline, CDR1 is LGHNA and CDR2 is YSLEER. Trimming took off 0 bases at V and 2 bases at J, with 11 bases between the two ends. This CDR3 reads CASSQDGGRGNQPQHF. DNA of the CDR3: TGCGCCAGCAGCCAAGATGGGGGACGGGGCAATCAGCCCCAGCATTTT.

V is TRBV7-9 and J is TRBJ2-1; D is ambiguous. CDR3 length equals 16 residues. V was pared by 1 base and J by 5 bases, with 15 bases between. Germline values: CDR1 SEHNR, CDR2 FQNEAQ (reference sequence). CDR3 nucleotides: TGTGCCAGCAGCTTAGTGCTAACCCGCTACCACAATGAGCAGTTCTTC. Protein product: CASSLVLTRYHNEQFF.

Comment on this clonotype: With a much larger clone just one base away, this may be a read error. The gene calls are TRBV6-2 or TRBV6-3 and TRBJ2-7, with D possibly being TRBD2 (5 bases). The DNA matches TRBJ2-5 better at its end, which makes the J call doubtful. Germline V gene lookup returns CDR1 MNHEY and CDR2 SVGEGT. CDR3 length: 17 residues. The CDR3 nucleotides are TGTGCCGGCAGCGGCGGGCAATCGGCCAGAGGATATGGGACCCAGTACTTC. Translation: CAGSGGQSARGYGTQYF.

As for this clonotype: This may be a read error, as it is one base from a much larger clone. This chain joins TRBV5-1 and TRBJ2-1; D may match TRBD1 or TRBD2 (7 bases each). TRBJ2-7 explains the end of the DNA better; the J call may be wrong. Germline values: CDR1 SGHRS, CDR2 YFSETQ. There are 16 residues in the CDR3. The DNA for the CDR3 is TGCGCCAGCAGCTTGAGGGACAGCGGGGCCTACAATGAGCAGTACTTC. Translated: CASSLRDSGAYNEQYF.

Comment on this clonotype: In this CDR3 the conserved last residue, phenylalanine or tryptophan, is missing, so a read error is likely. The DNA is omitted, as the CDR3 cannot be located on it reliably, and the CDR3 follows TCRdb's listing. This sequence joins TRBV29-1 and TRBJ1-2. The CDR3 adds up to 11 amino acids, both ends counted. Germline V gene data show CDR1 as SQVTM and CDR2 as ANQGSEA. CDR3 in amino acids: CSVEVGGGHTC.

The V and J genes are TRBV4-1 and TRBJ2-3; possibly TRBD1 for D (5 bases). Germline values: CDR1 MGHRA, CDR2 YSYEKL. V lost 1 base to trimming and J lost 4 bases, with 15 bases between them. CDR3 size: 16 residues. CDR3 sequence reads: CASSQASQGSADTQYF. In DNA form, the CDR3 reads TGCGCCAGCAGCCAAGCTTCCCAGGGATCCGCAGATACGCAGTATTTT.

This clonotype was detected many times. This chain joins TRBV5-5 and TRBJ2-1; no clear D gene. V was shortened by 0 bases and J by 4 bases, with 17 bases between the two germline ends. The germline V gene encodes CDR1 SGHKS and CDR2 YYEKEE (reference sequence). This CDR3 region has 17 residues. The CDR3 DNA reads as TGTGCCAGCAGCTTGGTCTCCCAGCGCCCCTTATACAATGAGCAGTTCTTC. Translating gives CASSLVSQRPLYNEQFF. The variable domain in full, with the rest retrieved from reference TRBV5-5 and TRBJ2-1, is DAGVTQSPTHLIKTRGQQVTLRCSPISGHKSVSWYQQVLGQGPQFIFQYYEKEERGRGNFPDRFSARQFPNYSSELNVNALLLGDSALYLCASSLVSQRPLYNEQFFGPGTRLTVL.

This rearrangement joins TRBV4-1 to TRBJ2-3; 11 bases agree with TRBD1. V gave up 8 bases and J gave up 3 bases; unmatched junction bases: 7. Germline CDR1 is MGHRA and CDR2 is YSYEKL. CDR3 length: 15 residues. The CDR3 region is CASGSRDRGTDTQYF. DNA of the CDR3: TGCGCCAGCGGCTCCCGGGACAGGGGGACAGATACGCAGTATTTT.

This clonotype occurred many times. The J gene is TRBJ2-1, the V gene TRBV7-2; D tentatively fits TRBD1 or TRBD2 (5 bases each). V lost 5 bases and J lost 7, with 12 bases in between. Germline CDR1 and CDR2: SGHTA and FQGNSA. The CDR3 totals 13 residues. DNA for the CDR3: TGTGCCAGCAGCGTCGGGACGGCAAATGAGCAGTTCTTC. Its translation is CASSVGTANEQFF.

As concerns this clonotype: A read error may explain this, as a much larger clone is one base away. The chain joins TRBV6-2 or TRBV6-3 to TRBJ1-5; D is undetermined. With 5 bases removed from V and 3 bases from J, the gap between germline ends came to 11 bases. Germline CDR1 reads MNHEY; CDR2 reads SVGEGT. The CDR3 is 14 amino acids. The CDR3 DNA is TGTGCCAGCAGTACAGACGGGGTCAATCAGCCCCAGCATTTT. Translating gives CASSTDGVNQPQHF.

V and J are TRBV12-3 or TRBV12-4 and TRBJ2-5; TRBD2 agrees at 8 bases. The trim removed 8 bases at V and 9 bases at J, leaving 17 bases unmatched. This CDR3 region has 15 residues. The CDR3 region has the DNA TGTGCCAGCCGCCGAAGCGGGGGACCTCATGAGGCCCAGTACTTC. Its translation is CASRRSGGPHEAQYF.

As concerns this clonotype: One base away lies a much larger clone, so this may be a sequencing read error. The chain combines TRBV7-2 with TRBJ2-1, with TRBD2 matching 12 bases. Germline V lookup: CDR1 SGHTA, CDR2 FQGNSA. The CDR3 contains 19 residues. As DNA, the CDR3 is TGTGCCGGCAGCTTAGATCCTAGCGGGGGGGTCGGGTGGAACAATGAGCAGTTCTTC. Translated: CAGSLDPSGGVGWNNEQFF.

This clonotype appeared many times. V is TRBV4-3 and J is TRBJ2-5, with TRBD1 matching 7 bases. The CDR3 spans 15 residues. The ends lost 3 bases at V and 4 bases at J; junction bases unmatched: 8. The germline gives CDR1 LGHNA, CDR2 YSLEER. DNA of the CDR3: TGCGCCAGCAGCCAGGTACAGGGGATTGGAGAGACCCAGTACTTC. Amino acid sequence: CASSQVQGIGETQYF.

This clonotype has a count of ten or more. The chain couples TRBV5-1 to TRBJ2-3, with D tentatively TRBD1 (5 bases). V was cut by 0 bases and J by 5 bases, with 10 bases left in between. Germline values: CDR1 SGHRS, CDR2 YFSETQ. The CDR3 is made up of 14 amino acids. This chain's CDR3 is CASSLGGVKDTQYF. In nucleotides, the CDR3 is TGCGCCAGCAGCTTGGGGGGCGTGAAAGATACGCAGTATTTT.

This clonotype was detected many times. V is TRBV20-1 and J is TRBJ2-1; weak D call: TRBD1 (5 bases). The CDR3 is 12 amino acids. The germline V gene encodes CDR1 DFQATT and CDR2 SNEGSKA (reference sequence). Trimming took 3 bases from V and 5 from J, leaving 8 bases between them. The CDR3 DNA follows: TGCAGTGCTAGCAACAGGAACAATGAGCAGTTCTTC. Translation: CSASNRNNEQFF.

A note on this clonotype: One base away lies a much larger clone, so this may be a sequencing read error. The chain employs TRBV11-2 and TRBJ2-4; D unclear. Germline assignment: CDR1 SGHAT and CDR2 FQNNGV. The CDR3 runs 18 residues. The CDR3 here is CACSLVSLTELAKNIQYF. The CDR3 nucleotides read TGTGCCTGCAGCTTAGTATCGCTGACGGAACTAGCCAAAAACATTCAGTACTTC.

To note about this clonotype: This may be a read error: a much more frequent sequence differs by one nucleotide. V gene TRBV7-2 combines with J gene TRBJ2-3, with 10 bases matching TRBD2. The CDR3 runs 15 residues. Germline values: CDR1 SGHTA, CDR2 FQGNSA. The CDR3 DNA reads as TGTGCCGGCAGCTACAAGCGGGGGGGCTTAGATACGCAGTATTTT. Translating gives CAGSYKRGGLDTQYF. Drawing the rest from reference TRBV7-2 and TRBJ2-3, the complete variable domain is GAGVSQSPSNKVTEKGKDVELRCDPISGHTALYWYRQSLGQGLEFLIYFQGNSAPDKSGLPSDRFSAERTGGSVSTLTIQRTQQEDSAVYLCAGSYKRGGLDTQYFGPGTRLTVL.

This clonotype was seen only a few times. This could be a read error, since a much larger clone is one nucleotide away. The chain recombines TRBV29-1 with TRBJ2-5, with 9 nucleotides matching TRBD1. Germline CDR1 reads SQVTM; CDR2 reads ANQGSEA. CDR3 length: 17 residues. V dropped 2 bases and J dropped 5; count of bases not matched to a gene: 15. The CDR3 is CSVELPDPTGGWETQYF. Here the CDR3 DNA reads TGCAGCGTTGAATTGCCTGACCCGACAGGGGGTTGGGAGACCCAGTACTTC.